The clone carrying this T cell receptor beta chain was observed a single time. The antigen is not known. The junction differs from germline at one of its ends, possibly a read error. Time point: newly diagnosed GD, antithyroid drugs for less than 3 months. From PBMCs, RNA was extracted and then used to make the TCR library. Roughly 9.8 milliliters of peripheral blood went into EDTA tubes. This sample was taken from a study of regulatory T cells in long-lasting Graves disease. The study, taken as a whole, reports: New patients shared fewer public clonotypes (over 900) than persistent patients did (roughly 2,500). Persistent cases favored TRBV28, TRBJ1-2 and TRBJ2-5.

CDR3 length: 16 amino acids. The germline V gene has CDR1 LNHDA and CDR2 SQIVND (reference sequence). Investigators prepared the TCR beta libraries by applying iRepertoire HTBI primers and Arm-PCR of CDR3 regions. Authors' methods: Identified across the samples were fewer than 70 TRBV segments and about 15 TRBJ segments. TCRdb processed the multiplex PCR reads anew with MiXCR; each CDR3 protein has one entry. The V and J calls and clone size come from TCRdb's table, not from the authors' own analysis. The table records 450,000 to 700,000 distinct CDR3 sequences, about 14% of them present only once. These data are also associated with another study on T cells in Graves' hyperthyroidism and ophthalmopathy.

The rearrangement links TRBV19 to TRBJ2-1, with 7 bases aligning to TRBD2. The input for sequencing was peripheral blood mononuclear cells (PBMCs), taken at new diagnosis, from a patient treated with antithyroid drugs. The TCR comes from a man younger than 40 with Graves disease. Here the CDR3 DNA reads TGTGCCAGTAGTATCGTAACGGGAGGCCACTACAATGAGCAGCTCTTC. It translates to CASSIVTGGHYNEQLF.